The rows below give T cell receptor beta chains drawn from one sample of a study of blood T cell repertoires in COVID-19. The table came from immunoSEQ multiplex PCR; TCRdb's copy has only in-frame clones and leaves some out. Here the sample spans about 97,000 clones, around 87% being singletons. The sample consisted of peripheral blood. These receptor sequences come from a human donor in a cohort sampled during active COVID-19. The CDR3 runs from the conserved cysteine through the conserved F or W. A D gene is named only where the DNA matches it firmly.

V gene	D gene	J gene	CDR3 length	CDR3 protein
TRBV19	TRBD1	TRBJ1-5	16	CASHYSSAGTGQPQHF
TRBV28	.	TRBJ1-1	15	CASSLIQGLGTEAFF
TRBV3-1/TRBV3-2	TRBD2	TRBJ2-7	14	CASSQGGGAYEQYF
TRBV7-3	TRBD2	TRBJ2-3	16	CASSLLWRGATDTQYF
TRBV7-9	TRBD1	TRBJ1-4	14	CASSIQGASEKLFF
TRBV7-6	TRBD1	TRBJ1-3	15	CASSLGQISGNTIYF
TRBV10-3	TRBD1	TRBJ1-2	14	CAIKLTGGIYGYTF
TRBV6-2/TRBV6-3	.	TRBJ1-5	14	CASSYGGALQPQHF
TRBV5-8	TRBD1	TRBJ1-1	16	CASSYFAGTGITEAFF
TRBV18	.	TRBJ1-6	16	CASSPKRTDLNSPLHF
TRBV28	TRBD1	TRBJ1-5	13	CASSSTGIQPQHF
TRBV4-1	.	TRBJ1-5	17	CASSQEGQIYSNQPQHF
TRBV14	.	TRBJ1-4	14	CASSQDISGEKLFF
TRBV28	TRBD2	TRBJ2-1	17	CASTPVTSGRWGNEQFF
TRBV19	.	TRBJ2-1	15	CASSIVEGAYNEQFF
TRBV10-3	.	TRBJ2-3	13	CAISGRKGGAQYF
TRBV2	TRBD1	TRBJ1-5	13	CASLGQGGQPQHF